Below, 18 T cell receptor beta chains from the same sample are listed, as sequenced in a study of CXCR3-negative and CXCR3-positive naive CD8 T cells. Broader study findings: Naive cells that were CXCR3-positive had more hydrophobic TRB CDR3s (compared with CXCR3-negative naive cells).

These receptors are not linked to any known antigen. UMI-labeled 5' RACE TRB cDNA libraries were prepared from the cells. TCRdb re-called the 5' RACE reads and catalogs CDR3 proteins one per entry, DNA excluded. Here the sample table reports fewer than 90,000 distinct CDR3 sequences. Sequences were obtained from naive CXCR3+ CD8+ T cells from blood. Subset denoted: CD45RO-CCR7+CD27+CD95- naive CD8+ T cells expressing CXCR3 (TNR3+). These receptors all come from a human donor in good health. Some clones in this sample may be carry-over from other donors' samples.

This chain's CDR3 is CSVGWNTEAFF. The chain joins TRBV29-1 to TRBJ1-1. Looked up from germline, CDR1 is SQVTM and CDR2 is ANQGSEA. The CDR3 sequence is 11 residues long.

The genes are TRBV4-3 and TRBJ1-1. CDR1 LGHNA and CDR2 YSLEER come from the germline V gene. The CDR3 contains 15 residues. CDR3 sequence: CASSQVSQQNTEAFF.

The chain recombines TRBV28 with TRBJ2-3; TCRdb names TRBD1, which stays unverified in the absence of DNA. This CDR3 is built from 15 residues. The germline V gene has CDR1 MDHEN and CDR2 SYDVKM. This chain's CDR3 is CASSFRRGGTDTQYF.

This CDR3 reads CASSPRRGISYEQYF. The chain employs TRBV27 and TRBJ2-7; TCRdb gives TRBD1 as the D gene, but with no DNA this cannot be confirmed. Germline V gene sequence: CDR1 MNHEY, CDR2 SMNVEV (reference sequence). The CDR3 extends over 15 amino acids.

This CDR3 reads CSVEGGTSGSWNEQFF. V usage is TRBV29-1 and J usage is TRBJ2-1; TCRdb's assignment of TRBD2 cannot be checked, as there is no DNA. Germline lookup yields CDR1 SQVTM and CDR2 ANQGSEA. This CDR3 region has 16 residues.

V gene TRBV30 combines with J gene TRBJ1-1. The CDR3 extends over 11 amino acids. CDR1 is GTSNPN and CDR2 is SVGIG in the germline V gene (reference sequence). CDR3 protein: CAWTRGTEAFF.

The chain is built from TRBV5-5 and TRBJ1-5. CDR3 size: 15 residues. Germline-derived CDR1 and CDR2 are SGHKS and YYEKEE (reference sequence). The chain's CDR3 is CASSLFLVSNQPQHF.

The CDR3 protein is CASSLTSGGAAKNIQYF. The rearrangement joins TRBV28 to TRBJ2-4; the D call from TCRdb, TRBD2, cannot be confirmed without DNA. Germline CDR1 is MDHEN and CDR2 is SYDVKM. The CDR3 runs to 17 residues.

This chain joins TRBV15 and TRBJ2-3; the D gene TCRdb calls, TRBD2, cannot be checked with no DNA. Germline V gene sequence: CDR1 LNHNV, CDR2 YYDKDF (reference sequence). The CDR3 runs to 15 residues. CDR3 sequence: CATSRVAGDTDTQYF.

The chain couples TRBV21-1 to TRBJ2-2; TCRdb calls TRBD1, which cannot be checked without DNA. TRBV21-1 is marked as a pseudogene. This CDR3 comprises 13 residues. The CDR3 sequence is CASRGRNTGELFF.

The chain employs TRBV7-6 and TRBJ2-3; TCRdb proposes TRBD2, but this gene call is untestable without DNA. The germline CDR1 and CDR2 sequences are SGHVS and FNYEAQ. The CDR3 has 15 residues. CDR3 loop: CASSLETSRGDTQYF.

This chain joins TRBV29-1 and TRBJ2-7; lacking DNA, the TRBD1 call made by TCRdb goes unchecked. The CDR3 sequence is 13 residues long. CDR1 SQVTM and CDR2 ANQGSEA come from the germline V gene. CDR3 sequence: CSVARGSPHEQYF.

The chain joins TRBV10-3 to TRBJ2-7; checking the TCRdb D call of TRBD2 is not possible without DNA. The CDR3 spans 15 residues. Germline CDR1 ENHRY, CDR2 SYGVKD. The CDR3 here is CAISEGAGELYEQYF.

The rearrangement links TRBV28 to TRBJ2-7; there is no DNA to check the TCRdb D call of TRBD2. The CDR3 covers 14 residues. From germline, CDR1 is MDHEN and CDR2 SYDVKM. This CDR3 reads CASSFWREGDEQYF.

The rearrangement joins TRBV7-6 to TRBJ1-4. CDR1 SGHVS and CDR2 FNYEAQ come from the germline V gene. This CDR3 has 16 amino acids. The CDR3 reads CASSPSLTYDNEKLFF.

V and J are TRBV9 and TRBJ1-1; TCRdb calls TRBD1, which cannot be checked without DNA. CDR1 and CDR2 from the germline V gene are SGDLS and YYNGEE. The CDR3 covers 17 residues. The chain's CDR3 is CASSARQGMGGNTEAFF.

This chain links TRBV11-2 with TRBJ2-2; the D call of TRBD1 rests on TCRdb alone, since no DNA is present to check it. CDR3 length: 17 residues. Germline CDR1 SGHAT, CDR2 FQNNGV. This CDR3 reads CASSLDLSGQVTGELFF.

The chain recombines TRBV27 with TRBJ2-7; the TCRdb call, TRBD1, lacks DNA for checking. The CDR3 length is 12 residues. Germline loops: CDR1 MNHEY, CDR2 SMNVEV (reference sequence). CDR3 protein: CASSLTGAEQYF.